Below, 8 T cell receptor beta chains from the same sample are listed, as sequenced in a study of shared clonotypes between healthy human individuals. Sequenced by immunoSEQ multiplex PCR; TCRdb stores in-frame clones only, minus some. The sample has about 1 million clones, roughly 80% seen once; the top ten hold about 1.4%. The sample taken for sequencing was memory CD4+ T cells sorted from blood. Specified subset: CD45RA-negative fraction. Receptors were obtained from a man younger than 35 in good health.

A remark on this clone: A read error may be the cause here, since a much bigger clone is one base away. Other DNA sequences in the sample encode the same CDR3. The rearrangement links TRBV5-4 to TRBJ2-7; maybe TRBD1 (5 bases). Germline CDR1 is SGHNT and CDR2 is YYREEE (reference sequence). V shed 0 bases and J shed 4 bases, with 5 bases lying between them. This CDR3 contains 12 residues. The CDR3 region has the DNA TGTGCCAGCAGCTTGGGACAGTACGAGCAGTACTTC. Its translation: CASSLGQYEQYF.

The chain is built from TRBV7-2 and TRBJ2-3, with 9 bases fitting TRBD2. CDR3 size: 15 residues. Per the germline V gene, CDR1 is SGHTA and CDR2 is FQGNSA. V was clipped by 2 bases and J by 1 base; unmatched bases: 1. CDR3: CASSLIAGGTDTQYF. The CDR3 nucleotides read TGTGCCAGCAGCTTAATAGCGGGAGGCACAGATACGCAGTATTTT.

The chain uses TRBV2 and TRBJ2-7; D remains unclear. The CDR3 spans 15 residues. Germline V gives CDR1 SNHLY, CDR2 FYNNEI. V lost 1 base and J 3 bases, leaving 13 bases between the germline ends. CDR3 DNA: TGTGCCAGCAGTGAAGAGGTAGCCCGAATCTACGAGCAGTACTTC. This codes for CASSEEVARIYEQYF.

This clone came up once. This sequence joins TRBV20-1 and TRBJ2-1; D remains unclear. This CDR3 comprises 11 residues. Looked up from germline, CDR1 is DFQATT and CDR2 is SNEGSKA (reference sequence). The germline V and J ends were trimmed by 7 bases and 2 bases, with 6 bases remaining between them. As DNA, the CDR3 is TGCAGTGTCCTTACCTACAATGAGCAGTTCTTC. Translated, it gives CSVLTYNEQFF.

This clone was counted between two and nine times. The CDR3 sequence: CASSKRVLGDPSRGYTF. The CDR3 DNA reads as TGTGCCAGCAGCAAACGGGTGCTGGGGGACCCTTCCCGTGGCTACACCTTC. This sequence joins TRBV21-1 and TRBJ1-2. TRBV21-1 is described as a pseudogene. This CDR3 region has 17 residues.

J is TRBJ2-3 and V is TRBV28; the match to TRBD2 covers 9 bases. There are 16 residues in the CDR3. Germline V lookup: CDR1 MDHEN, CDR2 SYDVKM. V was clipped by 4 bases and J by 0 bases; unmatched bases: 5. CDR3 protein: CASSSPSGASTDTQYF. CDR3 nucleotide sequence: TGTGCCAGCAGTTCACCTAGCGGGGCCAGCACAGATACGCAGTATTTT. The variable domain in full, with the rest retrieved from reference TRBV28 and TRBJ2-3, is DVKVTQSSRYLVKRTGEKVFLECVQDMDHENMFWYRQDPGLGLRLIYFSYDVKMKEKGDIPEGYSVSREKKERFSLILESASTNQTSMYLCASSSPSGASTDTQYFGPGTRLTVL.

The rearrangement links TRBV18 to TRBJ1-4; D is unresolved. In germline, CDR1 is KGHSH, CDR2 LQKENI. The V gene lost 0 bases and the J gene lost 0 bases, with 8 bases spanning the gap. CDR3 length: 16 amino acids. CDR3 DNA sequence: TGTGCCAGCTCACCACCCGAAGGGTCAACTAATGAAAAACTGTTTTTT. It is translated as CASSPPEGSTNEKLFF.

This clone is a singleton in its sample. The genes are TRBV5-5 and TRBJ2-3; D is undetermined. Trimming took off 4 bases at V and 1 base at J, with 13 bases between the two ends. The CDR3 extends over 15 amino acids. Germline V gene data show CDR1 as SGHKS and CDR2 as YYEKEE (reference sequence). The CDR3 spells CASSKGRAGTDTQYF. Written as DNA, the CDR3 is TGTGCCAGCAGCAAAGGACGGGCCGGCACAGATACGCAGTATTTT.